These 11 T cell receptor beta chains were all obtained from the same sample, sequenced in a study of T-cell memory formation after mild COVID-19. From the 5' RACE reads, TCRdb called clonotypes with MiXCR, one entry per CDR3 protein. The table lists around 100,000 distinct CDR3 sequences, roughly 20% of them singletons. Sequenced sample: PBMCs or a T cell subset sorted from them (not recorded which). The receptors were sampled from a man aged 18-30 years who had mild COVID-19 (a few samples of this study predate the infection). Cell type and time point are not known.

CDR3 in amino acids: CASSPRGGLLNTQYF. The CDR3 bases are TGTGCCAGCAGCCCCCGGGGGGGCCTGCTGAATACGCAGTATTTT. This chain links TRBV7-8 with TRBJ2-3; the match to TRBD2 covers 8 bases. The CDR3 spans 15 residues. Trimming cost V 5 bases and J 7 bases; bases outside gene matches: 11. Germline values: CDR1 SGHVS, CDR2 FQNEAQ. The variable domain in full, completed from reference TRBV7-8 and TRBJ2-3, reads GAGVSQSPRYKVAKRGQDVALRCDPISGHVSLFWYQQALGQGPEFLTYFQNEAQLDKSGLPSDRFFAERPEGSVSTLKIQRTQQEDSAVYLCASSPRGGLLNTQYFGPGTRLTVL.

The table lists this clonotype with a few counts. The V and J genes are TRBV21-1 and TRBJ2-5; TRBD2 is taken as the D call from the table, unchecked against the DNA. TRBV21-1 is flagged as a pseudogene. This CDR3 region has 13 residues. In nucleotides, the CDR3 is TGTGCCAGCAGCAAGGGGAGAGAAGAGACCCAGTACTTC. Its translation is CASSKGREETQYF.

This clonotype was seen only a few times. The chain uses TRBV7-8 and TRBJ1-5; TRBD1 aligns across 8 bases. V was pared by 5 bases and J by 6 bases, with 6 bases of the junction left unmatched. This CDR3 is built from 14 residues. Germline V CDR1 and CDR2: SGHVS, FQNEAQ. CDR3 sequence: CASSPGQVIQPQHF. The CDR3 region has the DNA TGTGCCAGCAGCCCGGGACAGGTGATTCAGCCCCAGCATTTT.

V gene TRBV6-2 or TRBV6-3 combines with J gene TRBJ2-7, with D unresolved. Germline V lookup: CDR1 MNHEY, CDR2 SVGEGT. The CDR3 length is 15 residues. V was cut by 7 bases and J by 1 base, with 17 bases left in between. The CDR3 sequence: CASNHPGYGSYEQYF. The CDR3 nucleotides are TGTGCCAGCAACCATCCGGGCTACGGATCCTACGAGCAGTACTTC.

CDR3 protein: CATSDTGTGAHEQFF. The CDR3 region has the DNA TGTGCCACCAGTGACACCGGGACAGGGGCCCATGAGCAGTTCTTC. The chain uses TRBV24-1 and TRBJ2-1, with TRBD1 matching over 10 bases. Per the germline V gene, CDR1 is KGHDR and CDR2 is SFDVKD. V lost 4 bases and J lost 8; bases outside the gene matches: 7. The CDR3 is 15 residues long.

The CDR3 sequence is CASSLMPGPGREQYV. The CDR3 nucleotides read TGTGCCAGCAGCTTAATGCCGGGGCCCGGGCGTGAGCAGTACGTC. J is TRBJ2-7 and V is TRBV7-3; D tentatively fits TRBD1 or TRBD2 (5 bases each). This CDR3 has 15 amino acids. Looked up from germline, CDR1 is SGHTA and CDR2 is FQGTGA. V was clipped by 1 base and J by 7 bases, with 17 bases between them.

This clonotype was detected once. The CDR3 sequence: CANYPARPSCAVCNQPQHF. In DNA, the CDR3 is TGTGCCAATTATCCCGCCAGGCCCAGTTGCGCAGTGTGCAATCAGCCCCAGCATTTT. The chain has TRBV28 and TRBJ1-5; D gene unclear. Germline loops: CDR1 MDHEN, CDR2 SYDVKM. Trimming left V 10 bases short and J 2 bases short, with 30 bases between. This CDR3 is built from 19 residues.

This clonotype was picked up a small number of times. This rearrangement joins TRBV7-8 to TRBJ1-2, with 7 bases fitting TRBD1. The V segment lost 5 bases and the J segment 6 bases; nucleotides outside the gene matches: 9. The CDR3 loop spans 14 amino acids. Germline V gives CDR1 SGHVS, CDR2 FQNEAQ. CDR3 sequence (DNA): TGTGCCAGCAGCCTCTGGGACAGTATCCATGGCTACACCTTC. Amino acids: CASSLWDSIHGYTF.

The chain carries TRBV4-3 and TRBJ1-1, with a weak D call TRBD1 (6 bases). Germline CDR1 and CDR2: LGHNA and YSLEER. The germline V and J ends were trimmed by 0 bases and 4 bases, with 12 bases remaining between them. The CDR3 length is 15 residues. The CDR3 coding sequence is TGCGCCAGCAGCCAAGAAAACAGGGAGGGCACTGAAGCTTTCTTT. Its translation: CASSQENREGTEAFF.

The chain couples TRBV29-1 to TRBJ1-2, with TRBD1 matching 9 bases. V shed 1 base and J 8 bases; nucleotides not matched to a gene: 8. Germline V gene data show CDR1 as SQVTM and CDR2 as ANQGSEA. This CDR3 has 14 amino acids. The CDR3 DNA is TGCAGCGTTGAAGCTTGGACAGGGGTGGCAGGCTACACCTTC. Protein sequence: CSVEAWTGVAGYTF. The entire variable domain, with the rest obtained from reference TRBV29-1 and TRBJ1-2, is as follows: SAVISQKPSRDICQRGTSLTIQCQVDSQVTMMFWYRQQPGQSLTLIATANQGSEATYESGFVIDKFPISRPNLTFSTLTVSNMSPEDSSIYLCSVEAWTGVAGYTFGSGTRLTVV.

The rearrangement links TRBV5-6 to TRBJ1-5; D is uncertain. V was cut by 2 bases and J by 0 bases, with 9 bases left in between. CDR3 length: 15 amino acids. The V gene's germline CDR1 is SGHDT and CDR2 YYEEEE. The CDR3 loop is CASSFGLSSNQPQHF. CDR3 bases: TGTGCCAGCAGCTTTGGGCTGAGTAGCAATCAGCCCCAGCATTTT. Looking up the rest from reference TRBV5-6 and TRBJ1-5 gives the full variable domain: DAGVTQSPTHLIKTRGQQVTLRCSPKSGHDTVSWYQQALGQGPQFIFQYYEEEERQRGNFPDRFSGHQFPNYSSELNVNALLLGDSALYLCASSFGLSSNQPQHFGDGTRLSIL.